This T cell receptor (beta chain) was documented in a study of blood T cell repertoires in COVID-19. Authors' processing steps: Amplified reference gene primers provided the basis for estimating nucleated cell counts. Clones were read by immunoSEQ multiplex PCR, and TCRdb kept only the in-frame ones, dropping some. Clone size and V and J calls were adopted from that table, with D and trimming inferred from the DNA. The sample lists roughly 100,000 clones, 79% seen once, with 15% to 20% in the top ten. This TCR came from a woman of 80 years or more with active or convalescent COVID-19. Sequencing was carried out using peripheral blood.

The CDR3 spells CASSLTGTDNSPLHF. CDR3 nucleotides: TGTGCCAGCAGCTTAACAGGCACAGACAATTCACCCCTCCACTTT. This chain links TRBV7-3 with TRBJ1-6, with D unclear. Trimming removed 0 bases from V and 7 bases from J, with 10 bases in between. The V gene's germline CDR1 is SGHTA and CDR2 FQGTGA. This CDR3 is built from 15 residues.